The subject of this entry is one TCR beta chain. V dropped 5 bases and J dropped 3; count of bases not matched to a gene: 8. The CDR3 loop spans 16 amino acids. The source of the sample is a study of a mutant IDH1 vaccine in newly diagnosed glioma. Study-wide background: Treated patients, averaging approximately 40 years, were 62.5% male and roughly 38% female. Radiotherapy, temozolomide, or both had been given previously, and both were given to most.

Clones were read by immunoSEQ multiplex PCR, and TCRdb kept only the in-frame ones, dropping some. The sample shows some 61,000 clones, approximately 86% of them seen only once. Time point denoted: baseline, week 1 (first vaccination visit). The treatment is: pre-vaccination baseline after standard-of-care therapy. This receptor was identified in a man under 40 with glioma. This chain connects TRBV5-3 to TRBJ2-2; 9 nucleotides line up with TRBD2. TRBV5-3 is identified as an open reading frame with a role that is uncertain. The starting material was PBMCs, obtained from a glioma patient treated with radiotherapy, temozolomide or both. The CDR3 reads CARRCSGGPDTGELFF. Written as DNA, the CDR3 is TGTGCCAGAAGGTGCAGCGGGGGGCCTGACACCGGGGAGCTGTTTTTT.